These 10 T cell receptor beta chains were sequenced from one sample in a study of T cells after yellow fever vaccination. TCRdb independently ran MiXCR on the 5' RACE reads; one entry per CDR3 protein. The sample has roughly 500,000 distinct CDR3 sequences, 15% to 20% seen once; the top ten hold about 13%. The input for sequencing was PBMCs, taken 15 days after the yellow fever booster vaccination. The receptors were sampled from a man aged 25-45 years who received the YFV17D yellow fever vaccine.

The rearrangement joins TRBV3-1 to TRBJ2-1; no reliable D call. CDR1 is LGHDT and CDR2 is YNNKEL in the germline V gene (reference sequence). The ends were cut back, 0 bases at V and 7 bases at J, with 10 bases in the middle. CDR3 length: 14 amino acids. CDR3 protein: CASSQEIVVNEQFF. The CDR3 DNA is TGTGCCAGCAGCCAAGAGATCGTGGTGAATGAGCAGTTCTTC.

This clonotype turned up a few times. V gene TRBV20-1 combines with J gene TRBJ2-1; 11 bases are a match to TRBD2. Germline CDR1 reads DFQATT; CDR2 reads SNEGSKA (reference sequence). This CDR3 comprises 15 residues. Germline trimming cut 3 bases from V and 4 bases from J; bases unmatched to any gene: 5. In DNA, the CDR3 is TGCAGTGCTAGTTTGGGACTAGCGGTTTACAATGAGCAGTTCTTC. This codes for CSASLGLAVYNEQFF.

The chain combines TRBV5-1 with TRBJ2-2, with D tentatively TRBD2 (5 bases). V dropped 4 bases and J dropped 5 bases, with 18 bases sitting between them. In germline, CDR1 is SGHRS, CDR2 YFSETQ. This CDR3 has 16 amino acids. CDR3 bases: TGCGCCAGCAGCGCCGGACTGACTATGGGGACCGGGGAGCTGTTTTTT. Its translation is CASSAGLTMGTGELFF.

This clonotype was found a few times. The rearrangement links TRBV21-1 to TRBJ2-7; the DNA was not used to check the table's D call, TRBD1. TRBV21-1 is described as a pseudogene. The length of the CDR3 is 17 residues. CDR3 in amino acids: CASTDNLADRTPYEQYF. The CDR3 region has the DNA TGTGCCAGCACCGATAATTTAGCGGACAGAACCCCCTACGAGCAGTACTTC.

The chain has TRBV6-5 and TRBJ2-2; D is possibly TRBD2 (7 bases). Germline V gene data show CDR1 as MNHEY and CDR2 as SVGAGI. The CDR3 spans 17 residues. V lost 2 bases and J lost 4, with 17 bases in between. CDR3 protein: CASSYGGGRLFTGELFF. CDR3 nucleotides: TGTGCCAGCAGTTACGGGGGGGGGCGGTTGTTCACCGGGGAGCTGTTTTTT.

This clonotype was recorded a few times. V is TRBV7-8 and J is TRBJ2-2; unclear D gene. Germline-derived CDR1 and CDR2 are SGHVS and FQNEAQ. The V gene lost 5 bases and the J gene lost 4 bases, with 11 bases spanning the gap. The CDR3 sequence is 14 residues long. The DNA of the CDR3 is TGTGCCAGCAGCAAAGAACCTCCCACCGGGGAGCTGTTTTTT. The encoded protein is CASSKEPPTGELFF. The full variable domain, in which reference TRBV7-8 and TRBJ2-2 provide the parts outside the CDR3, is GAGVSQSPRYKVAKRGQDVALRCDPISGHVSLFWYQQALGQGPEFLTYFQNEAQLDKSGLPSDRFFAERPEGSVSTLKIQRTQQEDSAVYLCASSKEPPTGELFFGEGSRLTVL.

As DNA, the CDR3 is TGCGCCAGCAGCTTGGGCGGACTAAGCCAAGAGACCCAGTACTTC. Protein product: CASSLGGLSQETQYF. The chain carries TRBV5-1 and TRBJ2-5; a weak D match, TRBD2 (6 bases). The germline gives CDR1 SGHRS, CDR2 YFSETQ. The CDR3 sequence is 15 residues long. Between the trimmed V and J ends, which lost 0 bases and 1 base, there was a span of 10 bases.

The V call is TRBV10-3, the J call TRBJ1-3; D is unclear. The germline V gene encodes CDR1 ENHRY and CDR2 SYGVKD. V lost 0 bases and J 2 bases, leaving 2 bases between the germline ends. CDR3 length: 13 residues. The CDR3 spells CAISESPGNTIYF. In DNA form, the CDR3 reads TGTGCCATCAGTGAGTCTCCTGGAAACACCATATATTTT.

In this sample, this clonotype turned up a few times. The rearrangement uses TRBV7-9 and TRBJ2-5; 11 bases are shared with TRBD2. The CDR3 length is 15 residues. V dropped 5 bases and J dropped 1; count of bases not matched to a gene: 3. Looked up from germline, CDR1 is SEHNR and CDR2 is FQNEAQ (reference sequence). DNA for the CDR3: TGTGCCAGCAGCCACGGGACTAGCGGCCAAGAGACCCAGTACTTC. This gives the protein CASSHGTSGQETQYF.

V and J are TRBV10-1 and TRBJ2-2, with a tentative D call TRBD1 (5 bases). Germline values: CDR1 WNHNN, CDR2 SYGVQD (reference sequence). Trimming removed 4 bases at V and 1 base at J, with 7 bases between. The CDR3 runs 14 residues. The CDR3 coding sequence is TGCGCCAGCAGTGGCAGGGAGAACACCGGGGAGCTGTTTTTT. Amino acid sequence: CASSGRENTGELFF.